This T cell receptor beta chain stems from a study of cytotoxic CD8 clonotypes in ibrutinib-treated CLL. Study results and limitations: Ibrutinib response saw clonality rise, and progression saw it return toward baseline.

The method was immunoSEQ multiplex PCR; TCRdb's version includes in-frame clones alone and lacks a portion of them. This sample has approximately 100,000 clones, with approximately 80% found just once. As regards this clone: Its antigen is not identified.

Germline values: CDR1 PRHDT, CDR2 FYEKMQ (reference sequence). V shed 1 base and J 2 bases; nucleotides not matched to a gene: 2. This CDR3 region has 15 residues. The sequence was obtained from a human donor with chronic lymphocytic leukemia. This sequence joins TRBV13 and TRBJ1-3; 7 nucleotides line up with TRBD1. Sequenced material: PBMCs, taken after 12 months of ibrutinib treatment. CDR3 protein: CASSLAGGPGNTIYF. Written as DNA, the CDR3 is TGTGCCAGCAGCTTAGCAGGGGGTCCTGGAAACACCATATATTTT. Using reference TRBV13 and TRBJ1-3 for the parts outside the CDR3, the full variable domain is AAGVIQSPRHLIKEKRETATLKCYPIPRHDTVYWYQQGPGQDPQFLISFYEKMQSDKGSIPDRFSAQQFSDYHSELNMSSLELGDSALYFCASSLAGGPGNTIYFGEGSWLTVV.